The 21 T cell receptor beta chains below come from one sample, sequenced in a study of blood T cell repertoires in COVID-19. Repertoires were generated with immunoSEQ multiplex PCR, while TCRdb's copy carries only in-frame clones and drops some. The sample lists approximately 170,000 clones, 90% to 95% seen once, with less than 2% in the top ten. The sequenced material came from peripheral blood. All receptors derive from a woman aged 60 to 75 with COVID-19, enrolled during active disease.

This sequence joins TRBV7-2 and TRBJ2-3; possibly TRBD1 for D (5 bases). The V end was cut by 1 base, the J end by 2 bases, with 7 bases between. The CDR3 totals 14 residues. The V gene's germline CDR1 is SGHTA and CDR2 FQGNSA. DNA for the CDR3: TGTGCCAGCAGCTTAGACAGGATCACAGATACGCAGTATTTT. Its protein product is CASSLDRITDTQYF.

In its sample, this clone was seen once. V gene TRBV5-4 combines with J gene TRBJ2-7, with TRBD1 identical over 10 bases. The CDR3 consists of 13 residues. Germline values: CDR1 SGHNT, CDR2 YYREEE (reference sequence). After removal of 4 bases from V and 3 bases from J, the junction contained 1 base not matched to a gene. CDR3 sequence (DNA): TGTGCCAGCAGCCGGGACAGGGGCTACGAGCAGTACTTC. It translates to CASSRDRGYEQYF.

The chain links TRBV4-1 to TRBJ1-2; 10 bases are a match to TRBD1. CDR1 and CDR2 from the germline V gene are MGHRA and YSYEKL. The V and J ends lost 4 bases and 9 bases, in that order; junction bases with no gene match: 5. The CDR3 loop spans 13 amino acids. CDR3 region: CASSPRDRGRYTF. CDR3 DNA sequence: TGCGCCAGCAGCCCCCGGGACAGGGGCCGCTACACCTTC.

The chain employs TRBV4-1 and TRBJ1-1; a weak D match, TRBD1 (6 bases). V was trimmed by 1 base and J by 4 bases, leaving 16 bases between them. The CDR3 runs 16 residues. In germline, CDR1 is MGHRA, CDR2 YSYEKL. This chain's CDR3 is CASSQVSARGTTEAFF. CDR3 bases: TGCGCCAGCAGCCAAGTTTCGGCGAGGGGGACCACTGAAGCTTTCTTT.

The V gene is TRBV9, the J gene TRBJ1-2; 9 bases fit TRBD1. The CDR3 totals 15 residues. Germline lookup yields CDR1 SGDLS and CDR2 YYNGEE. The junction had 7 bases not matched to a gene; V was cut back by 1 base and J by 6 bases. The CDR3 DNA follows: TGTGCCAGCAGCGTAAAACAGGGGGCCTTAGATGGCTACACCTTC. It is translated as CASSVKQGALDGYTF.

This clone appeared once. The rearrangement uses TRBV4-3 and TRBJ1-1, with TRBD1 as a possible D gene (6 bases). The germline gives CDR1 LGHNA, CDR2 YSLEER. Trimming left V 0 bases short and J 11 bases short, with 13 bases between. CDR3 length equals 13 residues. This CDR3 reads CASSQDFPGDAFF. As DNA, the CDR3 is TGCGCCAGCAGCCAAGACTTCCCAGGGGACGCTTTCTTT.

The J gene is TRBJ1-5, the V gene TRBV7-2, with no clear D. Trimming took 1 base from V and 5 from J, leaving 6 bases between them. Germline CDR1 reads SGHTA; CDR2 reads FQGNSA. The CDR3 has 13 amino acids. CDR3 protein: CASSLVRDQPQHF. The CDR3 coding sequence is TGTGCCAGCAGCTTAGTGCGTGATCAGCCCCAGCATTTT.

The table lists this clone with a count of one. The J gene is TRBJ2-5, the V gene TRBV4-2; D is possibly TRBD2 (6 bases). The length of the CDR3 is 15 residues. Germline CDR1 is LGHNA and CDR2 is YNFKEQ. V gave up 1 base and J gave up 5 bases, with 14 bases separating them. The CDR3 sequence is CASSQVGGFGETQYF. CDR3 nucleotide sequence: TGTGCCAGCAGCCAAGTGGGGGGATTCGGTGAGACCCAGTACTTC.

The V gene is TRBV7-2, the J gene TRBJ1-1; D remains ambiguous. The CDR3 sequence is 15 residues long. The ends were cut back, 9 bases at V and 1 base at J, with 18 bases in the middle. Germline CDR1 and CDR2: SGHTA and FQGNSA. The CDR3 loop is CASTSRINRNTEAFF. The DNA for the CDR3 is TGTGCCAGTACCAGCCGAATAAACAGGAACACTGAAGCTTTCTTT.

The chain links TRBV10-3 to TRBJ2-1; 8 bases fit TRBD1. CDR3 length: 13 residues. The germline V gene has CDR1 ENHRY and CDR2 SYGVKD. V lost 10 bases and J lost 4; bases outside the gene matches: 6. The CDR3 region has the DNA TGTGCCAGCAAAGGGACAGGATACAATGAGCAGTTCTTC. It specifies CASKGTGYNEQFF.

The chain carries TRBV5-1 and TRBJ1-2; D is possibly TRBD1 (6 bases). Deletions cut 1 base from V and 4 bases from J, with 23 bases between. CDR3 length: 18 amino acids. From germline, CDR1 is SGHRS and CDR2 YFSETQ. CDR3 residues: CASSLTGTQVRVIYGYTF. The CDR3 nucleotides read TGCGCCAGCAGCTTGACCGGGACACAAGTAAGAGTGATCTATGGCTACACCTTC.

The J gene is TRBJ2-7, the V gene TRBV4-1; tentative D call: TRBD2 (6 bases). V gave up 1 base and J gave up 0 bases, with 7 bases separating them. Germline lookup yields CDR1 MGHRA and CDR2 YSYEKL. There are 14 residues in the CDR3. CDR3 sequence reads: CASSQGGVSYEQYF. The DNA for the CDR3 is TGCGCCAGCAGCCAAGGGGGGGTCTCCTACGAGCAGTACTTC.

V is TRBV5-6 and J is TRBJ1-1, with D unresolved. Germline loops: CDR1 SGHDT, CDR2 YYEEEE. This CDR3 spans 13 amino acids. V dropped 4 bases and J dropped 5 bases, with 12 bases sitting between them. The CDR3 DNA follows: TGTGCCAGCAGCCGAGATCCGGGGACTGAAGCTTTCTTT. Translating gives CASSRDPGTEAFF.

This clone was observed a few times. The chain is built from TRBV6-6 and TRBJ1-1; 8 positions agree with TRBD1. The germline V gene encodes CDR1 MNHNY and CDR2 SVGAGI (reference sequence). V lost 6 bases to trimming and J lost 7 bases; unmatched junction nucleotides: 13. The CDR3 totals 15 residues. The DNA for the CDR3 is TGTGCCAGCAGACCACAGGGGGGGAGGTTTGGTGAAGCTTTCTTT. Residues: CASRPQGGRFGEAFF.

In this sample, this clone turned up once. V and J are TRBV3-1 (or the pseudogene TRBV3-2) and TRBJ2-5; D might be TRBD2 (6 bases). V lost 7 bases and J lost 10, with 25 bases in between. The CDR3 consists of 15 residues. Germline CDR1 reads LGHDT; CDR2 reads YNNKEL (reference sequence). CDR3 sequence: CASNIQGRTMGGQYF. In nucleotides, the CDR3 is TGTGCCAGCAATATTCAGGGCCGGACTATGGGAGGCCAGTACTTC.

The chain links TRBV24-1 to TRBJ1-5; 12 nucleotides match TRBD1. From germline, CDR1 is KGHDR and CDR2 SFDVKD. V shed 4 bases, J shed 5 bases, and the junction held 8 bases outside the gene matches. There are 17 residues in the CDR3. CDR3 coding DNA: TGTGCCACCAGTGACCCCGGGACAGGGGGCGCGGATCAGCCCCAGCATTTT. Its protein product is CATSDPGTGGADQPQHF.

V is TRBV19 and J is TRBJ1-1; 10 bases align to TRBD1. Germline loops: CDR1 LNHDA, CDR2 SQIVND (reference sequence). This CDR3 is 14 amino acids long. J gave up 11 bases and V 3 bases, and 9 bases lay outside the gene matches. CDR3 sequence reads: CASSIKRQGAIAFF. As DNA, the CDR3 is TGTGCCAGTAGTATCAAGCGACAGGGGGCGATCGCTTTCTTT.

V is TRBV12-3 or TRBV12-4 and J is TRBJ1-1; D not certain. Trimming left V 5 bases short and J 3 bases short, with 10 bases between. The CDR3 extends over 13 amino acids. The CDR3: CASSMGLYTEAFF. CDR3 DNA: TGTGCCAGCAGTATGGGCCTCTACACTGAAGCTTTCTTT.

This chain links TRBV6-4 with TRBJ2-2; 7 bases are a match to TRBD1. The CDR3 consists of 15 residues. The V gene's germline CDR1 is MRHNA and CDR2 SNTAGT. V was pared by 5 bases and J by 7 bases, with 10 bases of the junction left unmatched. Here the CDR3 reads CASSMRQGADGELFF. In DNA, the CDR3 is TGTGCCAGCAGTATGAGACAGGGTGCTGACGGGGAGCTGTTTTTT.

The gene calls are TRBV6-2 or TRBV6-3 and TRBJ2-1; 13 bases align to TRBD2. Per the germline V gene, CDR1 is MNHEY and CDR2 is SVGEGT. This CDR3 region has 16 residues. Germline trimming cut 0 bases from V and 6 bases from J; bases unmatched to any gene: 2. The CDR3 region is CASSYSTSGGFNEQFF. In nucleotides, the CDR3 is TGTGCCAGCAGTTACTCGACTAGCGGGGGGTTCAATGAGCAGTTCTTC.

Only one count was recorded for this clone. V is TRBV11-2 and J is TRBJ2-3; D is possibly TRBD2 (6 bases). The germline gives CDR1 SGHAT, CDR2 FQNNGV. V lost 2 bases and J lost 4, with 13 bases in between. The CDR3 loop spans 15 amino acids. The CDR3, as DNA: TGTGCCAGCAGCTTACGCGGGGTCGGCCCAGATACGCAGTATTTT. It is translated as CASSLRGVGPDTQYF.